These 12 T cell receptor beta chains share one sample of origin, sequenced in a study of cytomegalovirus exposure and HLA in healthy donors. Both 60 Vbeta primers and 13 Jbeta primers went into the PCR. Data came from immunoSEQ multiplex PCR; TCRdb stores just in-frame clones and leaves some out. Among fewer than 200,000 clones listed, approximately 81% were seen once. The sample taken for sequencing was PBMCs. The receptor set was obtained from a woman in her 30s in good health and CMV-seronegative.

The V call is TRBV5-8, the J call TRBJ2-5; the match to TRBD1 covers 11 bases. The V and J ends lost 4 bases and 4 bases, in that order; junction bases with no gene match: 6. Germline lookup yields CDR1 SGHTS and CDR2 YDEGEE. The CDR3 runs to 15 residues. The CDR3 DNA reads TGTGCCAGCAGCACAGGACAGGGGGCCGTAGAGACCCAGTACTTC. This sequence encodes CASSTGQGAVETQYF.

CDR3 region: CASSEDAGGRPEAFF. The CDR3, as DNA: TGTGCCAGCAGTGAAGATGCGGGGGGGCGCCCTGAAGCTTTCTTT. The genes are TRBV2 and TRBJ1-1; tentatively, D is TRBD1 (6 bases). Trimming removed 1 base at V and 6 bases at J, with 15 bases between. Germline-derived CDR1 and CDR2 are SNHLY and FYNNEI. This CDR3 region has 15 residues.

The chain uses TRBV19 and TRBJ1-2; D not certain. Germline V gene sequence: CDR1 LNHDA, CDR2 SQIVND (reference sequence). The CDR3 runs to 13 residues. Trimming stripped 10 bases from V and 3 bases from J, with 15 bases between. The CDR3 reads CATTREVDYGYTF. Written as DNA, the CDR3 is TGTGCCACCACCCGGGAGGTTGACTATGGCTACACCTTC.

The chain links TRBV6-1 to TRBJ2-3; 9 bases are shared with TRBD2. In germline, CDR1 is MNHNS, CDR2 SASEGT. Unmatched junction bases numbered 11, after V lost 10 bases and J lost 6 bases. CDR3 length: 14 amino acids. The CDR3, as DNA: TGTGCCAACTCATTAGCGGGGGTCCCGGATACGCAGTATTTT. Translated: CANSLAGVPDTQYF.

This chain links TRBV28 with TRBJ1-5; D unresolved. Germline V gives CDR1 MDHEN, CDR2 SYDVKM. V was shortened by 2 bases and J by 5 bases, with 10 bases between the two germline ends. The CDR3 runs 14 residues. This CDR3 is CASSLGRGDQPQHF. CDR3 DNA: TGTGCCAGCAGTTTAGGCCGCGGAGATCAGCCCCAGCATTTT.

This clone was counted a single time. This chain links TRBV7-9 with TRBJ2-1, with a weak D call TRBD2 (6 bases). From germline, CDR1 is SEHNR and CDR2 FQNEAQ (reference sequence). The CDR3 covers 18 residues. Trimming pared 7 bases from V and 0 bases from J, leaving 22 bases between. The DNA of the CDR3 is TGTGCCAGCACTCGAGGGAGGATCGGGGAAAACTCCTACAATGAGCAGTTCTTC. Amino acid sequence: CASTRGRIGENSYNEQFF.

Regarding this clone: The same CDR3 also results from other DNA sequences found in this sample. The rearrangement uses TRBV11-2 and TRBJ2-7; 9 bases map to TRBD1. CDR3 length equals 14 residues. CDR1 and CDR2 (germline): SGHAT, FQNNGV. V shed 5 bases, J shed 1 base, and the junction held 3 bases outside the gene matches. DNA of the CDR3: TGTGCCAGCAGCCTAGGGACAGGGTCCTACGAGCAGTACTTC. Encoded protein: CASSLGTGSYEQYF.

This clone showed up just a few times. The sample carries other DNA sequences with the same CDR3. The chain links TRBV7-9 to TRBJ2-6, with D hard to call. This CDR3 is 13 amino acids long. Trimming shortened V by 5 bases and J by 2 bases, and 4 bases separated the two germline ends. Germline CDR1 and CDR2: SEHNR and FQNEAQ (reference sequence). CDR3 loop: CASSPAGANVLTF. The DNA for the CDR3 is TGTGCCAGCAGCCCAGCTGGGGCCAACGTCCTGACTTTC.

This chain links TRBV9 with TRBJ2-2, with TRBD2 matching over 8 bases. V lost 0 bases to trimming and J lost 1 base; unmatched junction nucleotides: 5. The CDR3 contains 17 residues. The germline V gene has CDR1 SGDLS and CDR2 YYNGEE. CDR3 DNA: TGTGCCAGCAGCGTAGATCTGGCGGGAGGGAACACCGGGGAGCTGTTTTTT. It specifies CASSVDLAGGNTGELFF.

The chain employs TRBV7-2 and TRBJ1-5; D is ambiguous. This CDR3 spans 17 amino acids. With 2 bases removed from V and 6 bases from J, the gap between germline ends came to 20 bases. CDR1 SGHTA and CDR2 FQGNSA come from the germline V gene. Written as DNA, the CDR3 is TGTGCCAGCAGCTTATGGGGTAAGCGGGCGGCTAGTCAGCCCCAGCATTTT. Residues: CASSLWGKRAASQPQHF.

The J gene is TRBJ2-7, the V gene TRBV9; TRBD2 is a possible D gene (5 bases). Between the trimmed V and J ends, which lost 0 bases and 4 bases, there was a span of 11 bases. The CDR3 extends over 14 amino acids. Germline assignment: CDR1 SGDLS and CDR2 YYNGEE. The CDR3 nucleotides are TGTGCCAGCAGCGTAGGTGACTATAAGTACGAGCAGTACTTC. The encoded protein is CASSVGDYKYEQYF. Drawing the rest from reference TRBV9 and TRBJ2-7, the complete variable domain is DSGVTQTPKHLITATGQRVTLRCSPRSGDLSVYWYQQSLDQGLQFLIQYYNGEERAKGNILERFSAQQFPDLHSELNLSSLELGDSALYFCASSVGDYKYEQYFGPGTRLTVT.

The chain couples TRBV2 to TRBJ2-6; no reliable D call. The CDR3 covers 16 residues. V lost 6 bases to trimming and J lost 2 bases, with 14 bases between them. CDR1 and CDR2 from the germline V gene are SNHLY and FYNNEI. The CDR3 DNA sequence: TGTGCCAGCAGCTTACTCGAATTCGCTGGGGCCAACGTCCTGACTTTC. Its translation is CASSLLEFAGANVLTF. Combining the CDR3 with reference TRBV2 and TRBJ2-6 gives the whole variable domain EPEVTQTPSHQVTQMGQEVILRCVPISNHLYFYWYRQILGQKVEFLVSFYNNEISEKSEIFDDQFSVERPDGSNFTLKIRSTKLEDSAMYFCASSLLEFAGANVLTFGAGSRLTVL.